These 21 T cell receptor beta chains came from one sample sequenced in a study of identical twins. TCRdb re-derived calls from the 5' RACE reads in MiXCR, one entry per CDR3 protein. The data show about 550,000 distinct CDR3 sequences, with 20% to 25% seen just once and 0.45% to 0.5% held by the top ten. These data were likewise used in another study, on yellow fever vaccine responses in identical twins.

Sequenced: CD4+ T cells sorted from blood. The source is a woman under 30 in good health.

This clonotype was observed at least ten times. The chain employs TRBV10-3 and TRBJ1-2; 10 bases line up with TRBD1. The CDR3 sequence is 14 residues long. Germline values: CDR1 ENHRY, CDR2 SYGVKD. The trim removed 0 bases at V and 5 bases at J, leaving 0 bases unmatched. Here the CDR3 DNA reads TGTGCCATCAGTGAGTCGGACAGGGGGTATGGCTACACCTTC. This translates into CAISESDRGYGYTF.

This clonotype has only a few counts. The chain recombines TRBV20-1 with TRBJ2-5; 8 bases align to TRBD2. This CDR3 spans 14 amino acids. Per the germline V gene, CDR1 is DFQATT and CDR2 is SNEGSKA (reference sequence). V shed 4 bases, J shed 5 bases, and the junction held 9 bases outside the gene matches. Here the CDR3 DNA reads TGCAGTGCTAATCCCGGGGGGGCCGGGGAGACCCAGTACTTC. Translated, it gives CSANPGGAGETQYF.

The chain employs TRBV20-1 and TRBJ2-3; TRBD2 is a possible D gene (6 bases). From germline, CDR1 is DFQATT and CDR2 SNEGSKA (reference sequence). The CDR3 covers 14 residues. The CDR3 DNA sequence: TGCAGCTCTCCAGTGGGACTTGACACAGATACGCAGTATTTT. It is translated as CSSPVGLDTDTQYF.

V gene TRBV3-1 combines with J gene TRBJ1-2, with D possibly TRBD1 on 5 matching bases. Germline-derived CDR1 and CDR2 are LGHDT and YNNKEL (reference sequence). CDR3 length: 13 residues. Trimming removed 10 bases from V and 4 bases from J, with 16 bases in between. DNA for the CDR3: TGTGCCACCGCCTCAGACAGAGTCTATGGCTACACCTTC. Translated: CATASDRVYGYTF.

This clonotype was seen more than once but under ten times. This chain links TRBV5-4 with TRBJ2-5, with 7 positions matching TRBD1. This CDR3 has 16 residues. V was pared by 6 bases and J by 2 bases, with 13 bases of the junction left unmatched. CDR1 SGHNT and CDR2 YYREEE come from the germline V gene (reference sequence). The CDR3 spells CASTLMHRDRQETQYF. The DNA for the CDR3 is TGTGCCAGCACCCTCATGCACCGGGACAGACAAGAGACCCAGTACTTC.

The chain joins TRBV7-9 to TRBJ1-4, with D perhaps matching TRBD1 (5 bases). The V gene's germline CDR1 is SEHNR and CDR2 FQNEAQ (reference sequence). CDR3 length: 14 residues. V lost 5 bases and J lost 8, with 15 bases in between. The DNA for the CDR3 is TGTGCCAGCAGCGGCGGGACCGGCCGAGAAAAACTGTTTTTT. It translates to CASSGGTGREKLFF. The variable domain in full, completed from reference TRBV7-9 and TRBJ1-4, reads DTGVSQNPRHKITKRGQNVTFRCDPISEHNRLYWYRQTLGQGPEFLTYFQNEAQLEKSRLLSDRFSAERPKGSFSTLEIQRTEQGDSAMYLCASSGGTGREKLFFGSGTQLSVL.

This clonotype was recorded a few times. CDR3 region: CSVEKGTNTGELFF. In DNA, the CDR3 is TGCAGCGTTGAGAAAGGGACGAACACCGGGGAGCTGTTTTTT. J is TRBJ2-2 and V is TRBV29-1; D gene uncertain. The CDR3 sequence is 14 residues long. The V end lost 3 bases, the J end lost 0 bases, and 8 bases lay between the germline ends. Germline V gives CDR1 SQVTM, CDR2 ANQGSEA.

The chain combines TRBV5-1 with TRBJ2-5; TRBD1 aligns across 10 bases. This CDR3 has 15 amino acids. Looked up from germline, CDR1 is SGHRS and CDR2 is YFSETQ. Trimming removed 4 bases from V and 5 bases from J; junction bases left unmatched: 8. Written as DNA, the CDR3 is TGCGCCAGCAGCGTGCGGGACAGGGGAGATGAGACCCAGTACTTC. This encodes CASSVRDRGDETQYF. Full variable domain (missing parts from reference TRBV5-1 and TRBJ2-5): KAGVTQTPRYLIKTRGQQVTLSCSPISGHRSVSWYQQTPGQGLQFLFEYFSETQRNKGNFPGRFSGRQFSNSRSEMNVSTLELGDSALYLCASSVRDRGDETQYFGPGTRLLVL.

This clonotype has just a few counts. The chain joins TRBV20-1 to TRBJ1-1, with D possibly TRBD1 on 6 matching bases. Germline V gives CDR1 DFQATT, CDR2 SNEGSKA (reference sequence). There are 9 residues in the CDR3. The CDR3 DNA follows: TGCCAAGGGACATCCGAAGCTTTCTTT. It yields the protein CQGTSEAFF.

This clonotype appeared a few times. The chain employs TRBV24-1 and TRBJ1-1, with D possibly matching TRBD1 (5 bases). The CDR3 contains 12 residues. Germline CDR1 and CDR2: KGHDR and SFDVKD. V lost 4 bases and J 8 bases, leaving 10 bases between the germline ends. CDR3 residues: CATSDYRDEAFF. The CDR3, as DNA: TGTGCCACCAGTGACTACCGGGACGAAGCTTTCTTT.

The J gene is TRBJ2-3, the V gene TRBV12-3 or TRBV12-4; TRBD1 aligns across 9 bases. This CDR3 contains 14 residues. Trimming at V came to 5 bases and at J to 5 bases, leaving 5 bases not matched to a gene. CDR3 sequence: CASSQGTGRDTQYF. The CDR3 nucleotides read TGTGCCAGCAGTCAAGGGACAGGGAGAGATACGCAGTATTTT.

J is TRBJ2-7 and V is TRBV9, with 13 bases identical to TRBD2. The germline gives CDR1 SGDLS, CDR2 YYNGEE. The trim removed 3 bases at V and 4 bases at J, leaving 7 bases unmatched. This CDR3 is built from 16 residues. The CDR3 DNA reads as TGTGCCAGCAGCGAGGGACTAGCGGGATCATCTTACGAGCAGTACTTC. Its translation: CASSEGLAGSSYEQYF.

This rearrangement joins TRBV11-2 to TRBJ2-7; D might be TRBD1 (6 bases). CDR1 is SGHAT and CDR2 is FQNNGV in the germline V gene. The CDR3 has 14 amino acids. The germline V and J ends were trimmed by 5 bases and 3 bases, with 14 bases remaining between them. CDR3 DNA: TGTGCCAGCAGCGGATTGGACAGCCACTACGAGCAGTACGTC. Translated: CASSGLDSHYEQYV.

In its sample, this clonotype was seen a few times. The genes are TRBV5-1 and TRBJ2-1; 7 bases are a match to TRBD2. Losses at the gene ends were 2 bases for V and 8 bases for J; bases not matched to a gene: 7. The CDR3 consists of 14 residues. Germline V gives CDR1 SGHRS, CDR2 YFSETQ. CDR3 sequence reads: CASSFAGVFDEQFF. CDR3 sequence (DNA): TGCGCCAGCAGCTTCGCGGGAGTTTTTGATGAGCAGTTCTTC. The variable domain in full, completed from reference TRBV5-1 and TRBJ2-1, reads KAGVTQTPRYLIKTRGQQVTLSCSPISGHRSVSWYQQTPGQGLQFLFEYFSETQRNKGNFPGRFSGRQFSNSRSEMNVSTLELGDSALYLCASSFAGVFDEQFFGPGTRLTVL.

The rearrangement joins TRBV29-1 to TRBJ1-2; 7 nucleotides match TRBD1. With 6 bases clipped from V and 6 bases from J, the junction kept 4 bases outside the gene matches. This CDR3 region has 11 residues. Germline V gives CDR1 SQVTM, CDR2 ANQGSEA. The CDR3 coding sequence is TGCAGCGTCTTACAGGGGAATGGCTACACCTTC. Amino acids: CSVLQGNGYTF.

CDR3 bases: TGTGCCAGCAGTGAGGTCAGGGGGACCCAGTACTTC. It encodes CASSEVRGTQYF. This chain connects TRBV6-1 to TRBJ2-5, with D possibly matching TRBD1 (6 bases). Trimming left V 3 bases short and J 7 bases short, with 9 bases between. There are 12 residues in the CDR3. Germline V CDR1 and CDR2: MNHNS, SASEGT.

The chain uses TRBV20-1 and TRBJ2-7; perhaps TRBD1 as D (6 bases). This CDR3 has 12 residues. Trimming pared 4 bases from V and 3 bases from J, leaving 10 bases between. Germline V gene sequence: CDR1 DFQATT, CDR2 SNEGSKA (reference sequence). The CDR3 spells CSATGQLYEQYF. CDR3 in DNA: TGCAGTGCTACGGGACAACTCTACGAGCAGTACTTC.

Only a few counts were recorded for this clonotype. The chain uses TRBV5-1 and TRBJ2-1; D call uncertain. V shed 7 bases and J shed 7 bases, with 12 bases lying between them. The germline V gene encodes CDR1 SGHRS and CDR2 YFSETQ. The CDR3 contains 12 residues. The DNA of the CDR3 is TGCGCCAGCGGCCTTCTAGGGAATGAGCAGTTCTTC. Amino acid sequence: CASGLLGNEQFF.

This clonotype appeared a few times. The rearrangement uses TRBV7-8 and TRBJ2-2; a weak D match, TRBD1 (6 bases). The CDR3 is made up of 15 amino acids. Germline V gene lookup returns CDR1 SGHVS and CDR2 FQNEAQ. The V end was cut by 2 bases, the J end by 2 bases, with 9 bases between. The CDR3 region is CASSLNRVNTGELFF. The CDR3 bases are TGTGCCAGCAGCTTAAACAGGGTTAACACCGGGGAGCTGTTTTTT.

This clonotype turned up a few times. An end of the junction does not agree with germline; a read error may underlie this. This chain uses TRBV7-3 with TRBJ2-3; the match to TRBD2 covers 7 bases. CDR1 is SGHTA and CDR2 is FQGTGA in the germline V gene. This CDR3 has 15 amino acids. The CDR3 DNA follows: TGTGCCAGCAGCTCCTCTAGCGGACACACATATACGCAGTATTTT. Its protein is CASSSSSGHTYTQYF.

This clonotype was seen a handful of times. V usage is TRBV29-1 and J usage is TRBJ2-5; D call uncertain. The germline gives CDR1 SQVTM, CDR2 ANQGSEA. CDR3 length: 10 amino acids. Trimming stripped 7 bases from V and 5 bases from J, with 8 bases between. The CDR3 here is CSALRETQYF. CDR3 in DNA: TGCAGCGCCCTGCGGGAGACCCAGTACTTC. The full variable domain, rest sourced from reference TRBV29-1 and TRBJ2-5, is SAVISQKPSRDICQRGTSLTIQCQVDSQVTMMFWYRQQPGQSLTLIATANQGSEATYESGFVIDKFPISRPNLTFSTLTVSNMSPEDSSIYLCSALRETQYFGPGTRLLVL.